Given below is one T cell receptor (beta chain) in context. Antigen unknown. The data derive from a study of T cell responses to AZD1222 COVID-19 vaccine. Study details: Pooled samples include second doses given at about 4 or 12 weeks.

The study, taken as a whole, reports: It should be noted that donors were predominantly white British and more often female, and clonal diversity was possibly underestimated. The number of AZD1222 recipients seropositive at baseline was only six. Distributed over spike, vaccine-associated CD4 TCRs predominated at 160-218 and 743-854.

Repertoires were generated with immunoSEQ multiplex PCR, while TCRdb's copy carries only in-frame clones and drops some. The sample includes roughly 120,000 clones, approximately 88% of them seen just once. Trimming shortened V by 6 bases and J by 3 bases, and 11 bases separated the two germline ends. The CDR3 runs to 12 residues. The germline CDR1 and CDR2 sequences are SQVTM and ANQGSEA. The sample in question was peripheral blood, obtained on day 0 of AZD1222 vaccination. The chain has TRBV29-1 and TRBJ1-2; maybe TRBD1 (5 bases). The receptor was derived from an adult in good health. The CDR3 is CSVREVDYGYTF. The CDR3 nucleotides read TGCAGCGTCAGGGAGGTCGACTATGGCTACACCTTC.